This is a list of T cell receptor beta chains from one sample in a study of blood T cell repertoires in COVID-19. Method: immunoSEQ multiplex PCR; TCRdb's copy keeps in-frame clones and lacks some. The sample consists of over 200,000 clones, more than 75% of them appearing once. The specimen was PBMCs or T cells enriched from blood (not recorded which). The receptors here all came from a man between 18 and 35 years old who had recovered from COVID-19. Both conserved end residues are part of each CDR3. Fields, in order: clone size, D gene, CDR3 length, J gene, V gene, CDR3 protein, CDR3 DNA. A D gene is named only where the DNA matches it firmly. Clone size is not always given. Where it is, it says once, few, many or a class for expanded clones.

NA | TRBD2 | 16 | TRBJ2-3 | TRBV5-1 | CASSFRLAFSTDTQYF | TGCGCCAGCAGCTTCCGACTAGCGTTTAGCACAGATACGCAGTATTTT
NA | TRBD2 | 17 | TRBJ2-5 | TRBV10-2 | CASSDSGTSGGKETQYF | TGCGCCAGCAGTGACTCCGGGACTAGCGGGGGAAAAGAGACCCAGTACTTC
NA | NA | 17 | TRBJ1-6 | TRBV5-1 | CASSTEFGVAYNSPLHF | TGCGCCAGCAGCACGGAGTTCGGGGTGGCCTATAATTCACCCCTCCACTTT
many | NA | 16 | TRBJ2-5 | TRBV27 | CASSLSPSPSKETQYF | TGTGCCAGCAGTTTATCCCCAAGCCCAAGTAAAGAGACCCAGTACTTC
NA | NA | 13 | TRBJ2-1 | TRBV5-6 | CASSLVSGNEQFF | TGTGCCAGCAGCTTGGTGTCGGGGAATGAGCAGTTCTTC
NA | TRBD2 | 15 | TRBJ2-1 | TRBV11-2 | CASSPTSGRRSEQFF | TGTGCCAGCAGCCCTACTAGCGGGAGGCGTAGTGAGCAGTTCTTC
NA | TRBD1 | 16 | TRBJ2-3 | TRBV5-1 | CASSGDRGLVRDTQYF | TGCGCCAGCAGCGGTGACAGGGGACTGGTTAGGGATACGCAGTATTTT
NA | NA | 14 | TRBJ1-4 | TRBV19 | CASKPGQINEKLFF | TGTGCCAGTAAACCCGGACAGATTAATGAAAAACTGTTTTTT
many | NA | 15 | TRBJ2-3 | TRBV10-1 | CASSEFASSADTQYF | TGCGCCAGCAGTGAGTTTGCTAGTTCTGCAGATACGCAGTATTTT
NA | NA | 13 | TRBJ1-1 | TRBV2 | CASLPQMNTEAFF | TGTGCCAGCCTTCCACAAATGAACACTGAAGCTTTCTTT